One sample yielded the 22 T cell receptor beta chains listed below, sequenced in a study of CD8+ T cells in alopecia areata (dated by TCRdb to the late 2010s). The library was built by means of the immunoSEQ multiplex PCR assay. To provide template for TCR sequencing, every sample had RNA extracted and reverse transcribed into cDNA. Sourced from immuneACCESS, this table was stored by TCRdb with only in-frame sequences that have V and J called. A share of the clones is absent; for the studies checked, an unresolved V gene accounts for under half, and the remainder has no known explanation. The table for this sample lists roughly 60,000 clones; 40% to 50% of them were counted only once. Roughly half of the sample lies in the top ten. The sequencing input was NKG2D-low CD8+ T cells sorted from blood. The cell subset or site label, as the study defines it: sorted CD8+ NKG2D-low blood T cells. These receptors all stem from a human donor with alopecia areata.

J is TRBJ1-2 and V is TRBV29-1; possibly TRBD1 for D (5 bases). Germline V gene lookup returns CDR1 SQVTM and CDR2 ANQGSEA. This CDR3 region has 13 residues. Trimming stripped 6 bases from V and 6 bases from J, with 17 bases between. The CDR3 loop reads CSVAVPDRNGYTF. In nucleotides, the CDR3 is TGCAGCGTGGCTGTCCCTGACAGAAATGGCTACACCTTC.

The chain couples TRBV27 to TRBJ2-5; D gene uncertain. CDR3 length: 10 amino acids. Germline V gene sequence: CDR1 MNHEY, CDR2 SMNVEV (reference sequence). The V and J ends lost 8 bases and 9 bases respectively, with 10 bases between them. This CDR3 reads CASGPKAQYF. The CDR3 region has the DNA TGTGCCAGCGGGCCTAAGGCCCAGTACTTC.

This clone was found a few times. This rearrangement joins TRBV25-1 to TRBJ2-7; 7 nucleotides align to TRBD1. This CDR3 is built from 15 residues. Per the germline V gene, CDR1 is MGHDK and CDR2 is SYGVNS. Germline trimming cut 8 bases from V and 1 base from J; bases unmatched to any gene: 11. Here the CDR3 reads CASGTRQGRSYEQYF. CDR3 nucleotides: TGTGCCAGCGGTACACGACAGGGAAGATCCTACGAGCAGTACTTC.

This chain links TRBV29-1 with TRBJ2-1; 7 bases are a match to TRBD1. Germline V gene sequence: CDR1 SQVTM, CDR2 ANQGSEA. The CDR3 spans 12 residues. Trimming removed 7 bases from V and 6 bases from J; junction bases left unmatched: 6. CDR3 protein: CSALAGGNEQFF. CDR3 coding DNA: TGCAGCGCGCTGGCAGGGGGCAATGAGCAGTTCTTC.

The J gene is TRBJ2-2, the V gene TRBV27, with D unresolved. V lost 3 bases and J 5 bases, leaving 7 bases between the germline ends. This CDR3 has 13 residues. Germline CDR1 is MNHEY and CDR2 is SMNVEV (reference sequence). The CDR3 loop reads CASSFLGTGELFF. CDR3 in DNA: TGTGCCAGCAGTTTTCTCGGGACCGGGGAGCTGTTTTTT.

The CDR3 loop reads CSVAGTRNYGYTF. The CDR3 DNA reads TGCAGCGTTGCCGGGACAAGGAACTATGGCTACACCTTC. This rearrangement joins TRBV29-1 to TRBJ1-2, with a possible D match to TRBD1 (6 bases). Trimming pared 4 bases from V and 2 bases from J, leaving 11 bases between. This CDR3 has 13 residues. The germline V gene encodes CDR1 SQVTM and CDR2 ANQGSEA.

In regard to this clone: Germline is not matched at one junction end, which may reflect a read error. This chain links TRBV29-1 with TRBJ1-1; D not resolved. The CDR3 runs to 12 residues. CDR1 and CDR2 from the germline V gene are SQVTM and ANQGSEA. The CDR3 DNA sequence: TGCAGCATTGAAGATGATGGCCGAAAAGCTTTCTTT. Its protein is CSIEDDGRKAFF.

The rearrangement joins TRBV7-9 to TRBJ2-1, with a possible D match to TRBD2 (5 bases). CDR3 length: 16 residues. The ends were cut back, 1 base at V and 3 bases at J, with 13 bases in the middle. Per germline, CDR1 SEHNR and CDR2 FQNEAQ (reference sequence). CDR3 loop: CASSLVSADRYNEQFF. CDR3 DNA: TGTGCCAGCAGCTTAGTCTCAGCGGACCGCTACAATGAGCAGTTCTTC.

In its sample, this clone was seen a few times. The rearrangement links TRBV19 to TRBJ2-4, with D perhaps being TRBD1 or TRBD2 (5 bases each). CDR1 LNHDA and CDR2 SQIVND come from the germline V gene (reference sequence). The CDR3 is 13 residues long. The V gene lost 3 bases and the J gene lost 5 bases, with 8 bases spanning the gap. CDR3 DNA: TGTGCCAGTAGTATCGGGACGGAAAACATTCAGTACTTC. This translates into CASSIGTENIQYF.

The V and J genes are TRBV13 and TRBJ2-2; D possibly corresponds to TRBD2 (5 bases). Trimming shortened V by 7 bases and J by 5 bases, and 20 bases separated the two germline ends. The CDR3 extends over 16 amino acids. The germline V gene has CDR1 PRHDT and CDR2 FYEKMQ (reference sequence). In DNA, the CDR3 is TGTGCCAGCACCCTACTCGTGGAGTCGGGGACCGGGGAGCTGTTTTTT. Its protein product is CASTLLVESGTGELFF.

V gene TRBV29-1 combines with J gene TRBJ2-7; possible D gene TRBD2, 6 bases. V gave up 6 bases and J gave up 0 bases, with 15 bases separating them. Germline CDR1 is SQVTM and CDR2 is ANQGSEA. This CDR3 spans 14 amino acids. CDR3 sequence (DNA): TGCAGCGTAAGCTGGGGGACTGGCTCCTACGAGCAGTACTTC. Amino acid sequence: CSVSWGTGSYEQYF.

This clone was counted a few times. V gene TRBV7-6 combines with J gene TRBJ2-5; D is possibly TRBD2 (6 bases). Looked up from germline, CDR1 is SGHVS and CDR2 is FNYEAQ. The CDR3 runs to 14 residues. V shed 5 bases and J shed 4 bases, with 14 bases lying between them. CDR3: CASSPRGARETQYF. The CDR3 nucleotides are TGTGCCAGCAGCCCTCGCGGGGCGCGAGAGACCCAGTACTTC.

The rearrangement joins TRBV2 to TRBJ2-7; 7 nucleotides line up with TRBD1. V was pared by 6 bases and J by 2 bases, with 13 bases of the junction left unmatched. This CDR3 comprises 16 residues. Germline lookup yields CDR1 SNHLY and CDR2 FYNNEI. CDR3: CASRSNRGKGAYEQYF. The CDR3 DNA sequence: TGTGCCAGCAGATCTAACAGGGGCAAGGGGGCCTACGAGCAGTACTTC. The full variable domain, completed using reference TRBV2 and TRBJ2-7, is EPEVTQTPSHQVTQMGQEVILRCVPISNHLYFYWYRQILGQKVEFLVSFYNNEISEKSEIFDDQFSVERPDGSNFTLKIRSTKLEDSAMYFCASRSNRGKGAYEQYFGPGTRLTVT.

This chain joins TRBV4-3 and TRBJ1-5; TRBD1 aligns across 10 bases. This CDR3 has 15 residues. The J segment lost 6 bases and the V segment lost 0 bases, leaving 2 bases of the junction unmatched. Germline CDR1 is LGHNA and CDR2 is YSLEER. The CDR3 DNA reads TGCGCCAGCAGCCAAGAGAGGACAGGGGGTCAGCCCCAGCATTTT. It translates to CASSQERTGGQPQHF.

Regarding this clone: The sample contains more than one DNA sequence encoding this CDR3. V is TRBV27 and J is TRBJ1-5, with D perhaps TRBD1 (5 bases). Germline-derived CDR1 and CDR2 are MNHEY and SMNVEV (reference sequence). The germline V and J ends were trimmed by 2 bases and 5 bases, with 7 bases remaining between them. CDR3 length: 13 residues. The CDR3 spells CASSLAGDQPQHF. CDR3 nucleotide sequence: TGTGCCAGCAGTTTAGCGGGGGATCAGCCCCAGCATTTT.

This chain connects TRBV4-2 to TRBJ2-3; D may be TRBD1 (6 bases). Germline CDR1 and CDR2: LGHNA and YNFKEQ. The CDR3 extends over 15 amino acids. V shed 1 base and J shed 6 bases, with 14 bases lying between them. The CDR3 DNA sequence: TGTGCCAGCAGCCAAGGAGACAGGTACCCCGATACGCAGTATTTT. This sequence encodes CASSQGDRYPDTQYF.

This rearrangement joins TRBV9 to TRBJ2-1, with TRBD2 matching over 7 bases. The V gene's germline CDR1 is SGDLS and CDR2 YYNGEE. There are 15 residues in the CDR3. With V trimmed by 3 bases and J by 0 bases, 3 bases remained unmatched. The CDR3 spells CASSGEGSSYNEQFF. The CDR3 DNA reads as TGTGCCAGCAGCGGGGAGGGGAGCTCCTACAATGAGCAGTTCTTC.

The chain is built from TRBV4-1 and TRBJ2-3, with D unclear. Germline-derived CDR1 and CDR2 are MGHRA and YSYEKL. Trimming took off 1 base at V and 8 bases at J, with 7 bases between the two ends. The CDR3 is made up of 12 amino acids. This chain's CDR3 is CASSQAPGTQYF. In DNA, the CDR3 is TGCGCCAGCAGCCAAGCCCCTGGTACGCAGTATTTT.

The sample holds a few counts of this clone. CDR3 amino acids: CSVGGAYEQYF. The CDR3 DNA reads as TGCAGCGTTGGCGGAGCGTACGAGCAGTACTTC. The V call is TRBV29-1, the J call TRBJ2-7; D gene uncertain. Germline V gene sequence: CDR1 SQVTM, CDR2 ANQGSEA. V was shortened by 4 bases and J by 4 bases, with 8 bases between the two germline ends. This CDR3 has 11 residues.

The rearrangement uses TRBV7-2 and TRBJ2-7; 8 positions agree with TRBD2. The V and J ends lost 5 bases and 0 bases, in that order; junction bases with no gene match: 9. Germline CDR1 SGHTA, CDR2 FQGNSA. This CDR3 has 16 residues. Here the CDR3 DNA reads TGTGCCAGCAGCCTACGCGGGGGGTCCGTCTCCTACGAGCAGTACTTC. Its protein is CASSLRGGSVSYEQYF.

The chain recombines TRBV30 with TRBJ2-3, with D tentatively TRBD2 (5 bases). The CDR3 consists of 14 residues. CDR1 is GTSNPN, CDR2 SVGIG, per germline (reference sequence). The V end lost 2 bases, the J end lost 6 bases, and 15 bases lay between the germline ends. The CDR3 DNA reads as TGTGCCTGGAGTAGTACGGGGAGATCGGATACGCAGTATTTT. It is translated as CAWSSTGRSDTQYF.

This clone was counted a few times. This sequence joins TRBV9 and TRBJ2-7, with 10 bases aligning to TRBD1. V lost 0 bases, J lost 1 base, and 1 base stayed unmatched. The CDR3 is 15 residues long. Germline values: CDR1 SGDLS, CDR2 YYNGEE. CDR3 protein: CASSVAGQGSYEQYF. For the CDR3, the DNA is TGTGCCAGCAGCGTAGCGGGACAGGGGTCCTACGAGCAGTACTTC.